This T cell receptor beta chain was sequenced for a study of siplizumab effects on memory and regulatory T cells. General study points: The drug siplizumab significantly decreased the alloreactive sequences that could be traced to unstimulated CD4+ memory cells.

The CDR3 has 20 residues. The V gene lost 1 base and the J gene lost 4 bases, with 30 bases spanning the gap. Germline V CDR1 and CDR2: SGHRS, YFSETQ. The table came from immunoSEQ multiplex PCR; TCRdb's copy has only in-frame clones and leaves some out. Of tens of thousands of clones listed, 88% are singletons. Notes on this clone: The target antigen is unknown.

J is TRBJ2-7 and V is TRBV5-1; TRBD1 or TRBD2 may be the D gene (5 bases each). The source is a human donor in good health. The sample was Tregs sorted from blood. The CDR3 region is CASSLSPLGTATGNTYEQYF. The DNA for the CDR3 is TGCGCCAGCAGCTTGTCCCCACTCGGGACCGCAACTGGCAACACTTACGAGCAGTACTTC.